This T cell receptor (beta chain) was documented in a study of OX40 agonist ivuxolimab in advanced cancers. Study summary: While on treatment, patients had intravenous ivuxolimab at 0.01 to 10 mg/kg every 2 weeks.

Study results and caveats: Researchers did not determine the expanded peripheral T cells' antigen specificity.

Generated by immunoSEQ multiplex PCR, the TCRdb table keeps only in-frame clones and is missing some. The sample lists around 80,000 clones, approximately 84% occurring once. The CDR3 spans 15 residues. CDR1 is LNHDA, CDR2 SQIVND, per germline (reference sequence). Between the trimmed V and J ends, which lost 3 bases and 1 base, there was a span of 11 bases. As to this clone: Its specificity is not known.

The source is an adult with an advanced solid tumor such as melanoma, head and neck, liver or kidney cancer. This chain joins TRBV19 and TRBJ2-3, with D perhaps matching TRBD2 (5 bases). The sample here was CD4+ or CD8+ T cells sorted from blood, taken in a trial of the OX40 agonist ivuxolimab. The CDR3 loop is CASSIPGVGTDTQYF. Here the CDR3 DNA reads TGTGCCAGTAGTATCCCCGGGGTAGGCACAGATACGCAGTATTTT.